This T cell receptor (beta chain) was found in a study of control samples from healthy donors and cancer patients. Measured with immunoSEQ multiplex PCR; TCRdb has only the in-frame clones, and not every one. The data contain 40,000 to 60,000 clones, roughly nine tenths of them seen just once; the ten biggest clones take up over 13%. The CDR3 contains 16 residues. The ends lost 4 bases at V and 1 base at J; junction bases unmatched: 7. Germline CDR1 reads SGHRS; CDR2 reads YFSETQ. This clonotype originated in a man aged 60 to 75 with head and neck cancer. The V and J genes are TRBV5-1 and TRBJ2-2, with 7 bases matching TRBD1. Sequenced input: PBMCs. The CDR3 DNA reads TGCGCCAGCAGCATAAGCCGGGACAGGAACACCGGGGAGCTGTTTTTT. Protein product: CASSISRDRNTGELFF.